This is a list of T cell receptor beta chains from one sample in a study of shared T cell receptors in the human thymus. TCRdb's table, derived via immunoSEQ multiplex PCR, lists solely in-frame clones and lacks some. The sample has some 660,000 clones, around 87% seen once; the top ten hold under 0.01%. The sample also formed part of further work on human thymus T cells.

Sequencing was carried out using thymocytes. These receptor sequences come from a boy younger than two with a congenital heart defect. CDR3s include the opening cysteine and the closing phenylalanine or tryptophan. A clone size is listed for some rows: how often the clone was seen (once, few, many), or a class if it is expanded.

CDR3 length,clone size,V gene,J gene,CDR3 protein
11,-,TRBV13,TRBJ2-4,CASCETLISYF
16,once,TRBV18,TRBJ1-1,CASSPSGGDLATEAFF
15,-,TRBV14,TRBJ1-2,CASSQEEGQGHGYTF
16,-,TRBV5-1,TRBJ2-3,CASSLGLARTIDTQYF
14,-,TRBV5-4,TRBJ1-1,CASSPDRMNTEAFF
16,-,TRBV4-3,TRBJ2-2,CASSQGCREKDGELFF
14,-,TRBV6-5,TRBJ2-7,CASRASGQGYEQYF
19,-,TRBV4-1,TRBJ1-3,CASSQTIGQGNDSGNTIYF
13,-,TRBV6-1,TRBJ2-7,CASSEFLGLEQYF
14,-,TRBV5-5,TRBJ1-5,CASSKGLMDQPQHF
16,once,TRBV7-9,TRBJ2-2,CASTTGQGVHTGELFF
18,few,TRBV28,TRBJ2-3,CASTLKGRRQVPADTQYF
19,-,TRBV9,TRBJ1-4,CASILPPQGNDTANEKLFF
17,once,TRBV7-8,TRBJ2-7,CASSLGSVVPKSYEQYF
16,-,TRBV28,TRBJ1-2,CASRYFDSTGTWGYTF
16,-,TRBV27,TRBJ2-2,CASSSRDRGLTGELFF
13,few,TRBV14,TRBJ1-4,CASSPTGYEKLFF
14,few,TRBV2,TRBJ2-5,CASSSSGDQETQYF
17,few,TRBV28,TRBJ1-5,CASSPGPGAGGRQPQHF
16,once,TRBV4-3,TRBJ2-4,CASSQDQAGHKNIQYF
13,-,TRBV6-6,TRBJ1-1,CASSYSAGFGAFF
13,-,TRBV6-5,TRBJ2-7,CATRGVGGYEQYF
15,-,TRBV6-6,TRBJ1-5,CASSYRGQGNQPQHF
12,-,TRBV29-1,TRBJ2-7,CSVAGSTYEQYF
16,-,TRBV19,TRBJ2-1,CASSMPSPTGYNEQFF
17,-,TRBV27,TRBJ2-1,CASSSLAGESIYNEQFF
14,-,TRBV7-2,TRBJ2-1,CASSLGAGDNEQFF
13,-,TRBV29-1,TRBJ2-7,CSVEQGSSYEQYF
13,-,TRBV5-1,TRBJ1-1,CASSSRGQTEAFF
13,few,TRBV11-2,TRBJ2-1,CASSPSPVNKQFF
17,-,TRBV4-3,TRBJ2-1,CASSQDGGTGRANEQFF
16,-,TRBV9,TRBJ2-1,CASSADRAKYYNEQFF
13,-,TRBV25-1,TRBJ1-2,CASSAGSRYGYTF
15,-,TRBV7-9,TRBJ2-1,CASSFLLDFDNEQFF
19,-,TRBV4-3,TRBJ2-7,CASSQRTGRLVPPSYEQYF
16,-,TRBV28,TRBJ2-3,CASSLVGGQSTDTQYF
14,-,TRBV11-2,TRBJ2-7,CASSLVVGDYEQYF